These T cell receptor beta chains were read from a single sample in a study of CD8 T cells in Susac syndrome. TCRdb itself ran the immunoSEQ multiplex PCR reads through MiXCR, one entry per CDR3 protein. This sample yields 150,000 to 200,000 distinct CDR3 sequences, of which 90% to 95% are seen a single time; just under 0.095% belongs to the top ten. Sequenced material: CD4+ T cells from PBMCs. The receptors derive from a human donor with multiple sclerosis. CDR3s include the opening cysteine and the closing phenylalanine or tryptophan. The D gene is left open where the match is weak. Some rows mark clone size as missing; the rest say once, few, many or name a class of expanded clone.

abundance,d_gene,v_gene,j_gene,CDR3aa,CDR3nt
few,-,TRBV12-3/TRBV12-4,TRBJ1-1,CASSQNTEAFF,TGTGCCAGCAGTCAGAACACTGAAGCTTTCTTT
-,-,TRBV20-1,TRBJ2-3,CSATPGARTDTQYF,TGCAGTGCAACTCCGGGAGCTCGCACAGATACGCAGTATTTT
-,-,TRBV7-9,TRBJ1-1,CASSPARGTEAFF,TGTGCCAGCAGCCCGGCACGGGGCACTGAAGCTTTCTTT
-,TRBD2,TRBV5-1,TRBJ2-3,CASSLTSGITDTQYF,TGCGCCAGCAGCTTGACTAGCGGAATCACAGATACGCAGTATTTT
-,-,TRBV11-3,TRBJ2-1,CASSDNRVGYNEQFF,TGTGCCAGCAGCGATAACCGGGTCGGGTACAATGAGCAGTTCTTC
-,TRBD1,TRBV19,TRBJ1-5,CASRGGQVNQPQHF,TGTGCCAGCAGAGGCGGACAGGTCAATCAGCCCCAGCATTTT
once,-,TRBV6-5,TRBJ2-5,CASSSRGKTQYF,TGTGCCAGCAGTTCTAGGGGGAAGACCCAGTACTTC
-,TRBD1,TRBV7-9,TRBJ2-7,CASSPGTGGGFEQYF,TGTGCCAGCAGCCCCGGGACAGGGGGAGGGTTCGAGCAGTACTTC
-,TRBD2,TRBV20-1,TRBJ2-3,CSASTSGTDTQYF,TGCAGTGCCAGTACTAGCGGGACCGATACGCAGTATTTT
-,-,TRBV3-1,TRBJ2-3,CASGRQSTDTQYF,TGTGCCAGCGGACGACAGAGCACAGATACGCAGTATTTT
-,TRBD2,TRBV3-1,TRBJ2-7,CASSQDRRGGYEQYF,TGTGCCAGCAGCCAAGATCGGCGGGGGGGCTACGAGCAGTACTTC
-,-,TRBV7-6,TRBJ2-3,CASSLGQSTDTQYF,TGTGCCAGCAGCTTGGGGCAGAGCACAGATACGCAGTATTTT
-,TRBD2,TRBV15,TRBJ2-1,CATSNAGDNEQFF,TGTGCCACCAGCAATGCGGGGGACAATGAGCAGTTCTTC
-,-,TRBV20-1,TRBJ2-3,CSAKGTDTQYF,TGCAGTGCAAAGGGCACAGATACGCAGTATTTT
-,-,TRBV2,TRBJ2-6,CASRLNPGANVLTF,TGTGCCAGCAGATTGAACCCTGGGGCCAACGTCCTGACTTTC
-,-,TRBV27,TRBJ1-5,CASGYEQPQHF,TGTGCCAGCGGGTATGAACAGCCCCAGCATTTT
-,-,TRBV12-5,TRBJ2-5,CASGLAGGTETQYF,TGTGCTAGTGGTTTGGCAGGGGGGACGGAGACCCAGTACTTC
-,-,TRBV12-3/TRBV12-4,TRBJ2-6,CASRPQISGANVLTF,TGTGCCAGCAGACCACAAATCTCTGGGGCCAACGTCCTGACTTTC
-,-,TRBV20-1,TRBJ2-6,CSAPRTASSGANVLTF,TGCAGTGCCCCCCGGACAGCCAGTTCTGGGGCCAACGTCCTGACTTTC
-,-,TRBV25-1,TRBJ1-2,CASRGPNYGYTF,TGTGCCAGCAGGGGTCCTAACTATGGCTACACCTTC
-,-,TRBV29-1,TRBJ1-2,CSVETDGYTF,TGCAGCGTTGAAACAGATGGCTACACCTTC
-,-,TRBV27,TRBJ2-7,CASSPPGRPTYEQYF,TGTGCCAGCAGTCCCCCTGGGCGGCCCACCTACGAGCAGTACTTC
-,-,TRBV24-1,TRBJ2-7,CATSDFSRGSYEQYF,TGTGCCACCAGTGATTTTAGCAGGGGATCCTACGAGCAGTACTTC
-,-,TRBV12-3/TRBV12-4,TRBJ1-2,CASSPNVIYGYTF,TGTGCCAGCAGCCCAAATGTAATCTATGGCTACACCTTC
-,TRBD2,TRBV30,TRBJ2-1,CAWVKREGLREQFF,TGTGCCTGGGTGAAGCGGGAGGGCCTACGGGAGCAGTTCTTC
-,-,TRBV12-3/TRBV12-4,TRBJ2-7,CANARQADGEQYF,TGTGCCAACGCCAGGCAGGCAGACGGCGAGCAGTACTTC
-,-,TRBV5-4,TRBJ2-7,CASSLVEGDEQYF,TGTGCCAGCAGCTTAGTCGAGGGCGACGAGCAGTACTTC
-,-,TRBV29-1,TRBJ1-2,CSARTGSMAVGYTF,TGCAGCGCTCGGACGGGATCTATGGCTGTAGGCTACACCTTC
-,TRBD1,TRBV20-1,TRBJ1-2,CSARTGYGYTF,TGCAGTGCTAGGACAGGGTACGGCTACACCTTC
-,TRBD2,TRBV7-2,TRBJ2-7,CASSPVGLARYEQYF,TGTGCCAGCAGCCCCGTCGGACTAGCGAGATACGAGCAGTACTTC
-,TRBD2,TRBV27,TRBJ2-7,CASSISGSVSYEQYF,TGTGCCAGCAGCATTAGCGGGAGTGTCTCCTACGAGCAGTACTTC
-,-,TRBV29-1,TRBJ2-5,CSVEIAQGETQYF,TGCAGCGTTGAAATTGCCCAAGGAGAGACCCAGTACTTC
-,TRBD2,TRBV7-8,TRBJ2-3,CASLGGVREGGTDTQYF,TGTGCCAGCCTCGGCGGAGTGAGGGAGGGTGGGACAGATACGCAGTATTTT
-,-,TRBV29-1,TRBJ2-7,CSVIWPGLLEQYF,TGCAGCGTTATCTGGCCAGGCCTACTCGAGCAGTACTTC
-,-,TRBV4-2,TRBJ1-3,CASSQDRGSSGNTIYF,TGTGCCAGCAGCCAAGATCGGGGATCCTCTGGAAACACCATATATTTT
-,TRBD2,TRBV7-2,TRBJ2-1,CASKRLAGFYNEQFF,TGTGCCAGTAAAAGACTAGCAGGTTTCTACAATGAGCAGTTCTTC
once,-,TRBV29-1,TRBJ1-1,CSAFRGEAFF,TGCAGCGCCTTTAGGGGTGAAGCTTTCTTT
-,-,TRBV3-1,TRBJ2-1,CASSPSGLGQFF,TGTGCCAGCAGCCCCTCCGGCCTGGGGCAGTTCTTC
-,-,TRBV12-3/TRBV12-4,TRBJ1-5,CASSRDNGDQPQHF,TGTGCCAGCAGTAGGGACAACGGGGATCAGCCCCAGCATTTT
-,TRBD2,TRBV3-1,TRBJ2-1,CASSPPTSGSYEQFF,TGTGCCAGCAGCCCCCCTACTAGCGGGAGCTATGAGCAGTTCTTC
-,-,TRBV11-3,TRBJ2-7,CASSTKWDPLLGEQYF,TGTGCCAGCTCTACGAAGTGGGATCCGCTACTGGGCGAGCAGTACTTC
-,-,TRBV30,TRBJ1-2,CAWTSNYGYTF,TGTGCCTGGACATCCAACTATGGCTACACCTTC
-,TRBD2,TRBV18,TRBJ2-1,CASSPWSGGAYNEQFF,TGTGCCAGCTCACCATGGAGCGGGGGAGCCTACAATGAGCAGTTCTTC
-,-,TRBV12-3/TRBV12-4,TRBJ1-1,CASSSFSRRNGAFF,TGTGCCAGCAGTTCTTTCTCCAGGCGAAATGGAGCTTTCTTT